The clone carrying this TCR beta chain was observed at least ten times. Its cognate antigen is unknown. The record originates from a study of early T cells in non-severe SARS-CoV-2 infection. In the study overall: Bulk RNA isolated from unsorted whole blood underwent sequencing; chains were not paired.

General study findings and limits: VDJdb matches were skewed toward anti-spike CD8 T cell responses.

The CDR3 totals 16 residues. V gave up 1 base and J gave up 1 base, with 11 bases separating them. CDR1 and CDR2 from the germline V gene are SGHRS and YFSETQ. Unique molecular identifiers were added to individual cDNA molecules. TCRdb analysed the 5' RACE reads with MiXCR anew, one entry per CDR3 protein. The table has around 25,000 distinct CDR3 sequences, around 3% seen once; the top ten hold around 0.72%. J is TRBJ2-2 and V is TRBV5-1; D perhaps matches TRBD2 (6 bases). This TCR was recovered from an adult who was a healthcare worker with PCR-confirmed SARS-CoV-2 infection or an uninfected control (not recorded which). The sequenced material came from whole blood. The CDR3 nucleotides are TGCGCCAGCAGCTTGTCGCGGGGCAGGAACACCGGGGAGCTGTTTTTT. Protein product: CASSLSRGRNTGELFF.